A selection of T cell receptor beta chains follows, all from one sample in a study of T cell repertoires in ileal Crohn's disease. The data were produced by immunoSEQ multiplex PCR, yet TCRdb's version contains in-frame clones alone and is incomplete. The table has more than 2,500 clones, 90% seen once. Specimen: CD4+ T cells sorted from the ileum. These receptors were taken from an adult with Crohn's disease. CDR3s include the opening cysteine and the closing phenylalanine or tryptophan.

>TRBJ1-2|TRBV7-8|15
CASSSGQGQNYGYTF
>TRBJ2-2|TRBV6-1|14
CASRASGGAGELFF
>TRBJ2-7|TRBV19|15
CASSTLLGISYEQYF
>TRBJ2-7|TRBV19|15
CASSVQGSRTYEQYF
>TRBJ2-5|TRBV7-6|12
CASSFYQETQYF
>TRBJ1-1|TRBV9|16
CASSVGTGGVNTEAFF
>TRBJ2-1|TRBV5-6|17
CASSLLAGSSSYNEQFF
>TRBJ1-2|TRBV18|15
CASSPSGVTNYGYTF
>TRBJ1-2|TRBV28|11
CASSRNYGYTF
>TRBJ1-2|TRBV5-5|13
CASGGGGASGYTF
>TRBJ1-2|TRBV19|14
CASSPRQVGYGYTF
>TRBJ2-3|TRBV30|13
CAWSVNPTDTQYF
>TRBJ2-7|TRBV30|13
CAWRGDSSYEQYF
>TRBJ2-7|TRBV11-1|16
CASSRQASGGSYEQYF
>TRBJ2-7|TRBV5-1|16
CASSLTSELAAYEQYF
>TRBJ1-1|TRBV10-2|14
CASSDPGGITEAFF
>TRBJ2-2|TRBV11-2|14
CASSLGRGTGELFF
>TRBJ2-7|TRBV18|16
CASSPKGLAGAYEQYF
>TRBJ2-2|TRBV5-1|15
CASSLGTGGTGELFF
>TRBJ1-2|TRBV29-1|14
CSVEVPDRGYGYTF
>TRBJ1-2|TRBV28|17
CASSLGRGNPANYGYTF
>TRBJ1-1|TRBV19|14
CASTLDIAGAEAFF
>TRBJ1-1|TRBV7-9|13
CASSLQLNTEAFF
>TRBJ2-7|TRBV28|16
CASSSRDRGPYDEQYF
>TRBJ2-1|TRBV5-1|16
CASSIGTSGGLNEQFF
>TRBJ1-5|TRBV30|13
CAWDRERNQPQHF
>TRBJ1-2|TRBV5-5|14
CASSPDRGTYGYTF
>TRBJ1-3|TRBV9|17
CASSVLDSWAGGNTIYF
>TRBJ2-5|TRBV5-4|14
CASSLVGGAETQYF
>TRBJ2-1|TRBV5-1|15
CASSSHSGTPNEQFF
>TRBJ2-5|TRBV14|13
CASSRNSQETQYF
>TRBJ2-6|TRBV28|18
CASSLRQGIGSGANVLTF
>TRBJ2-7|TRBV11-2|15
CASSLHLTGIYEQYF
>TRBJ2-7|TRBV19|14
CASSISPGAYEQYF
>TRBJ2-2|TRBV19|15
CASRSGTGNTGELFF
>TRBJ2-6|TRBV29-1|15
CSVVGDRAGANVLTF
>TRBJ2-1|TRBV11-3|15
CASSLDTGQYNEQFF
>TRBJ2-1|TRBV27|12
CASSLPGGQQFF
>TRBJ2-5|TRBV30|13
CAWRGQGKETQYF
>TRBJ1-5|TRBV29-1|12
CSVGTGDQPQHF
>TRBJ1-1|TRBV2|14
CASSEVSSNTEAFF
>TRBJ2-5|TRBV27|17
CASSLSKSLASVETQYF
>TRBJ1-4|TRBV29-1|13
CSGKGGSNEKLFF
>TRBJ1-2|TRBV28|13
CASGQASYYGYTF
>TRBJ1-5|TRBV6-1|14
CASSEQGAGQPQHF
>TRBJ2-3|TRBV5-1|15
CASSLEDRDTDTQYF
>TRBJ1-1|TRBV28|16
CASSHFWDRGHTEAFF
>TRBJ2-7|TRBV5-1|14
CASSPTGSPYEQYF
>TRBJ1-5|TRBV6-6|12
CASSYGGQPQHF
>TRBJ2-7|TRBV30|12
CAWSTGLGEQYF
>TRBJ2-7|TRBV4-2|14
CASSMRGDSYEQYF
>TRBJ2-5|TRBV15|17
CATSTPRTEDPQETQYF
>TRBJ1-2|TRBV28|15
CASSPLQGFVYGYTF